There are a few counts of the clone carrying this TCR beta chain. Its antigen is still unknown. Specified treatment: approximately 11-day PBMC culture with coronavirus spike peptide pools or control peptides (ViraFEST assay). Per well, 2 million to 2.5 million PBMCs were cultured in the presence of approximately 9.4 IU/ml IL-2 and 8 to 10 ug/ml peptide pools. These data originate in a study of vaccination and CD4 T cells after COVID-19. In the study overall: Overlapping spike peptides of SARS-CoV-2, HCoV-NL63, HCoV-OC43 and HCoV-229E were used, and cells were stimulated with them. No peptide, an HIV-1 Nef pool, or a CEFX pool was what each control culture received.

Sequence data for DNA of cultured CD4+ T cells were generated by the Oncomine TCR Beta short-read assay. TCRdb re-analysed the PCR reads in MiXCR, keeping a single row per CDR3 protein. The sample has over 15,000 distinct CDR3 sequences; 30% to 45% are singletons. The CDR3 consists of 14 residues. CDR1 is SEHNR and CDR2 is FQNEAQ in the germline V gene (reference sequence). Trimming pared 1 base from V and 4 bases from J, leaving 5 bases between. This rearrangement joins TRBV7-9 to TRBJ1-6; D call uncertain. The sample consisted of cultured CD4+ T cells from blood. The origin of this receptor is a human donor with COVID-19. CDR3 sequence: CASSLVQYNSPLHF. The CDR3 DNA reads TGTGCCAGCAGCTTAGTCCAGTATAATTCACCCCTCCACTTT.